Sequencing of this T cell receptor (beta chain) was carried out in a study of shared clonotypes between healthy human individuals. Findings and limits, study-wide: Compared with clonotypes that all four donors shared, non-shared clonotypes had lower generation probabilities.

Naive CD8 cells lacked CD45RO, underwent positive selection for CCR7 and left out terminally differentiated effector memory CD45RA+ cells. The study drew its donors from healthy HIV-negative adults without recent acute infections or vaccinations. To note about this clone: Its antigen remains unidentified.

CDR1 and CDR2 from the germline V gene are MDHEN and SYDVKM. This CDR3 comprises 16 residues. The V and J ends lost 6 bases and 2 bases respectively, with 18 bases between them. Profiled with immunoSEQ multiplex PCR; TCRdb holds only in-frame clones, not every one. The data hold 550,000 to 650,000 clones, with roughly 96% observed a single time. The source material was naive CD8+ T cells sorted from blood. The sequence was collected from a woman in her 30s in good health. The chain couples TRBV28 to TRBJ2-3; maybe TRBD1 (6 bases). The CDR3 DNA is TGTGCCAGCAGCCTCGAGTCAACAGGGTACACAGATACGCAGTATTTT. Protein product: CASSLESTGYTDTQYF.